A selection of T cell receptor beta chains follows, all from one sample in a study of neurological immune-mediated disorders. TCRdb analysed the 5' RACE reads with MiXCR anew, one entry per CDR3 protein. The repertoire includes 44,000 or so distinct CDR3 sequences, over 6% of them detected once, and around 0.6% sits in the top ten. Sequenced sample: CD4+ T cells from blood. The receptors come from a woman in her thirties or forties in good health. Both conserved end residues are part of each CDR3. A D gene is named only where the DNA matches it firmly. Clone size is shown for a subset of rows, as once, few, many or a class of expanded clone.

.	TRBV20-1	TRBJ1-3	many	17	TGCAGTGCTAGAGGGGAAGGAGCAGGTCCCTCGGGAAACACCATATATTTT	CSARGEGAGPSGNTIYF
.	TRBV15	TRBJ1-1	many	13	TGTGCCACCAGCAGACTGGGAAACACTGAAGCTTTCTTT	CATSRLGNTEAFF
.	TRBV28	TRBJ2-5	many	14	TGTGCCAGCAGTTTGGTCGGAAATGGGGAGACCCAGTACTTC	CASSLVGNGETQYF
TRBD2	TRBV5-1	TRBJ2-7	many	14	TGCGCCAGCACCTATACCCGGGGGGCCTACGAGCAGTACTTC	CASTYTRGAYEQYF
TRBD1	TRBV7-6	TRBJ2-7	many	17	TGTGCCAGCAGCCCCGTGGTCGCACAGGGGGCTATCTACGAGCAGTACTTC	CASSPVVAQGAIYEQYF
.	TRBV29-1	TRBJ1-1	many	14	TGCAGCGTCCGGCGGGGGGTCGGGAACACTGAAGCTTTCTTT	CSVRRGVGNTEAFF
.	TRBV5-1	TRBJ2-6	many	17	TGCGCCAGCAGCTTGCGGGACAGCGGGTCCGGGGCCAACGTCCTGACTTTC	CASSLRDSGSGANVLTF
TRBD2	TRBV5-1	TRBJ2-1	many	16	TGCGCCAGCAGCTTGGAATACGGACTAGCTCACGCGGAGCAGTTCTTC	CASSLEYGLAHAEQFF
TRBD2	TRBV7-2	TRBJ2-2	many	16	TGTGCCAGCAGACCCCCTAGCGGGATAGGCACCGGGGAGCTGTTTTTT	CASRPPSGIGTGELFF
TRBD1	TRBV5-5	TRBJ2-1	many	15	TGTGCCAGCAGCTCTCGGGACAGCACCTACAATGAGCAGTTCTTC	CASSSRDSTYNEQFF
TRBD2	TRBV5-1	TRBJ2-3	many	16	TGCGCCAGCAGCTTGGGGGACTACCCGCACACAGATACGCAGTATTTT	CASSLGDYPHTDTQYF
TRBD2	TRBV5-1	TRBJ2-1	few	15	TGCGCCAGCAGCTCCCAACTAGCGGGAGAGACTGAGCAGTTCTTC	CASSSQLAGETEQFF
.	TRBV29-1	TRBJ2-3	medium-sized	13	TGCAGCGTTCTGCCTAGCGGCACAGATACGCAGTATTTT	CSVLPSGTDTQYF
.	TRBV20-1	TRBJ1-1	many	12	TGCAGTCCTCGATGGGGTACATCAGGAGCTTTCTTT	CSPRWGTSGAFF
.	TRBV18	TRBJ2-5	many	13	TGTGCCAGCTCACCAATGGAGAGAGAGACCCAGTACTTC	CASSPMERETQYF
.	TRBV6-2/TRBV6-3	TRBJ2-7	many	14	TGTGCCAGCAGATCCTCCGGGGACTCCTACGAGCAGTACTTC	CASRSSGDSYEQYF
.	TRBV11-2	TRBJ2-7	many	12	TGTGCCAGCAGCTTTTTGGCCTACGAGCAGTACTTC	CASSFLAYEQYF
.	TRBV20-1	TRBJ1-1	once	15	TGCAGTGCTAGAGAGAGTTGGATCATGGGCACTGAAGCTTTCTTT	CSARESWIMGTEAFF
.	TRBV20-1	TRBJ2-1	many	12	TGCAGTGCTAATACACAGGGTTTGGAGCAGTTCTTC	CSANTQGLEQFF
.	TRBV5-1	TRBJ2-3	many	13	TGCGCCACCAACAGGGAGGGCACAGATACGCAGTATTTT	CATNREGTDTQYF
.	TRBV3-1	TRBJ1-5	many	18	TGTGCCAGCAGCCAAGAGGGGGGCCGGCCAGGGCCCAATCAGCCCCAGCATTTT	CASSQEGGRPGPNQPQHF
.	TRBV29-1	TRBJ1-2	many	12	TGCAGCGTTGACGGGGGGCCCTATGGCTACACCTTC	CSVDGGPYGYTF
.	TRBV12-3/TRBV12-4	TRBJ1-5	many	13	TGTGCCAGCAGTTTTAGTGATGATCAGCCCCAGCATTTT	CASSFSDDQPQHF
.	TRBV3-1	TRBJ2-5	many	13	TGTGCCAGCAGCCAAGGGGGCGCAGAGACCCAGTACTTC	CASSQGGAETQYF
.	TRBV19	TRBJ2-6	many	15	TGTGCCAGTACTACCGGGGGCCCTGGGGCCAACGTCCTGACTTTC	CASTTGGPGANVLTF
TRBD2	TRBV7-3	TRBJ2-2	few	15	TGTGCCAGCAGCCGTCTGGGGGGGAACGCCGGGGAGCTGTTTTTT	CASSRLGGNAGELFF
.	TRBV5-1	TRBJ1-1	many	16	TGCGCCAGCAGCTTGCCCCCAGGCCCCATGAACACTGAAGCTTTCTTT	CASSLPPGPMNTEAFF
.	TRBV6-6	TRBJ1-5	many	13	TGTGCCAGCAGCAGCAAAAAAGTTCAGCCCCAGCATTTT	CASSSKKVQPQHF
TRBD1	TRBV5-5	TRBJ2-5	many	14	TGTGCCAGCAGCTCGACAGGGGGCCGAGAGACCCAGTACTTC	CASSSTGGRETQYF
.	TRBV2	TRBJ2-3	medium-sized	11	TGTGCCAGCAGGACCGGGGATACGCAGTATTTT	CASRTGDTQYF
TRBD2	TRBV20-1	TRBJ2-7	many	14	TGCAGTGCTATTAGCGGGAGGGCCTCCTACGAGCAGTACTTC	CSAISGRASYEQYF
.	TRBV14	TRBJ2-2	many	13	TGTGCCAGCAGCCAAGTTGCGGCAGGGGAGCTGTTTTTT	CASSQVAAGELFF
TRBD2	TRBV7-2	TRBJ2-7	many	17	TGTGCCAGCAGCGATCCCGAGACAGCTAGCGGGAAATACGAGCAGTACTTC	CASSDPETASGKYEQYF
.	TRBV12-3/TRBV12-4	TRBJ1-1	many	16	TGTGCCAGCAGCCCTGACAGAAAGGCGGGGAACACTGAAGCTTTCTTT	CASSPDRKAGNTEAFF
.	TRBV29-1	TRBJ2-7	.	12	TGCAGCGTTGAGGGGAGCTCCTACGAGCAGTACTTC	CSVEGSSYEQYF
TRBD1	TRBV20-1	TRBJ2-3	many	14	TGCAGTGCTACCGGGACAGGTCTAACAGATACGCAGTATTTT	CSATGTGLTDTQYF